The 18 T cell receptor beta chains below come from one sample, sequenced in a study of shared clonotypes between healthy human individuals. Sequencing was performed with immunoSEQ multiplex PCR; in TCRdb, only in-frame clones are kept and a portion is missing. The sample holds 2,500,000 or so clones; approximately 94% are singletons and the top ten take around 0.37%. The material sequenced was naive CD4+ T cells from PBMCs. Subset meaning: CD45RA+ positively selected. These receptors all stem from a man between 18 and 35 years old in good health. Some clones in this sample may be carry-over from other donors' samples.

The V gene is TRBV7-9, the J gene TRBJ2-7; D might be TRBD1 (6 bases). V was shortened by 2 bases and J by 7 bases, with 18 bases between the two germline ends. The CDR3 has 15 amino acids. Germline CDR1 reads SEHNR; CDR2 reads FQNEAQ (reference sequence). CDR3 sequence (DNA): TGTGCCAGCAGCTTAATGCAGGGGCCTTACGTAGAGCAGTACTTC. Its protein is CASSLMQGPYVEQYF.

J is TRBJ1-5 and V is TRBV28; D is possibly TRBD1 (6 bases). This CDR3 contains 16 residues. V was clipped by 4 bases and J by 3 bases, with 16 bases between them. In germline, CDR1 is MDHEN, CDR2 SYDVKM. CDR3 coding DNA: TGTGCCAGCAGTTCCCCGTCCCCGGGGGCCAATCAGCCCCAGCATTTT. It is translated as CASSSPSPGANQPQHF.

The chain employs TRBV7-2 and TRBJ1-6; D gene unclear. The length of the CDR3 is 13 residues. V shed 1 base and J shed 9 bases, with 7 bases lying between them. Germline V lookup: CDR1 SGHTA, CDR2 FQGNSA. In nucleotides, the CDR3 is TGTGCCAGCAGCTTAGAATTCCCTTCACCCCTCCACTTT. Its translation: CASSLEFPSPLHF.

V usage is TRBV4-3 and J usage is TRBJ1-5, with TRBD1 matching 7 bases. The germline gives CDR1 LGHNA, CDR2 YSLEER. J gave up 6 bases and V 2 bases, and 7 bases lay outside the gene matches. The CDR3 runs to 15 residues. The CDR3 reads CASSQLQGTGQPQHF. CDR3 nucleotide sequence: TGCGCCAGCAGCCAACTACAGGGGACGGGTCAGCCCCAGCATTTT.

The chain has TRBV11-1 and TRBJ2-5, with 8 positions matching TRBD1. The CDR3 covers 14 residues. Per the germline V gene, CDR1 is SGHAT and CDR2 is FQDESV (reference sequence). Losses at the gene ends were 4 bases for V and 5 bases for J; bases not matched to a gene: 6. CDR3 in DNA: TGTGCCAGCAGCTCCAGGGGGCTCGGTGAGACCCAGTACTTC. Amino acid sequence: CASSSRGLGETQYF. The entire variable domain, with the rest obtained from reference TRBV11-1 and TRBJ2-5, is as follows: EAEVAQSPRYKITEKSQAVAFWCDPISGHATLYWYRQILGQGPELLVQFQDESVVDDSQLPKDRFSAERLKGVDSTLKIQPAELGDSAMYLCASSSRGLGETQYFGPGTRLLVL.

Of note for this clone: The same CDR3 is also encoded by other DNA sequences in this sample. The rearrangement links TRBV9 to TRBJ2-2; the D is unclear. The CDR3 has 12 residues. Germline V gene sequence: CDR1 SGDLS, CDR2 YYNGEE. Trimming pared 2 bases from V and 6 bases from J, leaving 5 bases between. CDR3 nucleotide sequence: TGTGCCAGCAGCGTCCGCTCCGGGGAGCTGTTTTTT. Translated: CASSVRSGELFF.

V and J are TRBV28 and TRBJ1-1; D call uncertain. This CDR3 is built from 11 residues. The V gene lost 2 bases and the J gene lost 11 bases, with 9 bases spanning the gap. Germline V gives CDR1 MDHEN, CDR2 SYDVKM. The CDR3 nucleotides read TGTGCCAGCAGTTTAAGGGAGTGGGCTTTCTTT. Protein: CASSLREWAFF.

The V call is TRBV5-1, the J call TRBJ1-2, with a tentative D call TRBD1 (6 bases). This CDR3 region has 14 residues. Germline V gene lookup returns CDR1 SGHRS and CDR2 YFSETQ. The V end lost 2 bases, the J end lost 6 bases, and 14 bases lay between the germline ends. The DNA of the CDR3 is TGCGCCAGCAGCTTCTACAGGGCTTCGGATGGCTACACCTTC. Protein product: CASSFYRASDGYTF.

The chain's CDR3 is CASSLSPSASTDTQYF. The CDR3 DNA sequence: TGTGCCAGCAGCTTGTCCCCTAGCGCCAGCACAGATACGCAGTATTTT. The genes are TRBV5-4 and TRBJ2-3; possible D gene TRBD2, 6 bases. Germline V lookup: CDR1 SGHNT, CDR2 YYREEE (reference sequence). The CDR3 has 16 amino acids. The germline V and J ends were trimmed by 1 base and 0 bases, with 12 bases remaining between them.

Concerning this clone: The sample carries other DNA sequences with the same CDR3. The V call is TRBV7-9, the J call TRBJ1-1, with D hard to call. The germline CDR1 and CDR2 sequences are SEHNR and FQNEAQ (reference sequence). Trimming pared 5 bases from V and 2 bases from J, leaving 9 bases between. The CDR3 runs 13 residues. For the CDR3, the DNA is TGTGCCAGCAGCCTGACGTCAAACACTGAAGCTTTCTTT. Amino acid sequence: CASSLTSNTEAFF.

CDR3: CASSDAGLSNEQFF. In DNA form, the CDR3 reads TGTGCCAGCAGTGACGCGGGACTTTCTAATGAGCAGTTCTTC. V gene TRBV6-4 combines with J gene TRBJ2-1, with D perhaps matching TRBD2 (6 bases). Trimming removed 2 bases from V and 7 bases from J, with 12 bases in between. The CDR3 totals 14 residues. The germline CDR1 and CDR2 sequences are MRHNA and SNTAGT.

The chain uses TRBV19 and TRBJ2-6; D unclear. Germline CDR1 and CDR2: LNHDA and SQIVND (reference sequence). The V and J ends lost 1 base and 0 bases respectively, with 16 bases between them. CDR3 size: 19 residues. CDR3 sequence (DNA): TGTGCCAGTAGTATAGGGGGTATTGGGCGGAGCTCTGGGGCCAACGTCCTGACTTTC. Protein: CASSIGGIGRSSGANVLTF.

This chain uses TRBV6-5 with TRBJ2-1; D is undetermined. This CDR3 has 15 amino acids. Trimming shortened V by 6 bases and J by 4 bases, and 16 bases separated the two germline ends. CDR1 is MNHEY, CDR2 SVGAGI, per germline. The CDR3 DNA reads TGTGCCAGCAGCCTGAAGGGTACTCGTTACAATGAGCAGTTCTTC. It encodes CASSLKGTRYNEQFF.

This clone is a singleton in its sample. J is TRBJ2-7 and V is TRBV11-1, with TRBD1 matching over 7 bases. J gave up 2 bases and V 8 bases, and 6 bases lay outside the gene matches. CDR1 and CDR2 from the germline V gene are SGHAT and FQDESV (reference sequence). This CDR3 has 13 residues. This chain's CDR3 is CASERDSTYEQYF. The DNA for the CDR3 is TGTGCCAGCGAACGGGACAGCACCTACGAGCAGTACTTC.

This clone is a singleton in its sample. The genes are TRBV5-6 and TRBJ1-2; unclear D gene. Germline V gene sequence: CDR1 SGHDT, CDR2 YYEEEE. Between the trimmed V and J ends, which lost 2 bases and 8 bases, there was a span of 16 bases. CDR3 length equals 14 residues. The CDR3 nucleotides are TGTGCCAGCAGCTTATCGGGTGGCCGTTACGGCTACACCTTC. Protein: CASSLSGGRYGYTF. The full variable domain, completed using reference TRBV5-6 and TRBJ1-2, is DAGVTQSPTHLIKTRGQQVTLRCSPKSGHDTVSWYQQALGQGPQFIFQYYEEEERQRGNFPDRFSGHQFPNYSSELNVNALLLGDSALYLCASSLSGGRYGYTFGSGTRLTVV.

The chain recombines TRBV18 with TRBJ2-5; 11 bases map to TRBD1. The J call could be wrong; TRBJ2-7 is a better fit for the DNA end. Germline V CDR1 and CDR2: KGHSH, LQKENI. The CDR3 runs to 15 residues. The CDR3, as DNA: TGTGCCAGCTCACAAGGGACAGGGGGTTCCTACGAGCAGTACTTC. As protein: CASSQGTGGSYEQYF.

The genes are TRBV28 and TRBJ2-1, with 7 bases that match TRBD2. The germline V gene encodes CDR1 MDHEN and CDR2 SYDVKM. The CDR3 has 15 amino acids. Losses at the gene ends were 5 bases for V and 7 bases for J; bases not matched to a gene: 11. The CDR3 DNA is TGTGCCAGCAGTCCCCCCGGCGGGGGATGGAATGAGCAGTTCTTC. It translates to CASSPPGGGWNEQFF.

The CDR3 loop is CASSLFGATDTQYF. The CDR3 region has the DNA TGTGCCAGCAGCTTGTTCGGGGCCACAGATACGCAGTATTTT. The J gene is TRBJ2-3, the V gene TRBV5-4; the D gene could be TRBD1 or TRBD2 (5 bases each). With 1 base removed from V and 2 bases from J, the gap between germline ends came to 8 bases. CDR3 length: 14 residues. Germline V gene sequence: CDR1 SGHNT, CDR2 YYREEE (reference sequence).